This entry is about one T cell receptor (beta chain). It has no known antigen specificity. The sample holds no much larger clone one base away, and base qualities are not on file. The library relied on PCR. DNA from cultured CD4+ T cells was subjected to TCR sequencing with the Oncomine TCR Beta short-read assay at the Johns Hopkins FTIC core. The QIAamp micro DNA kit was used to extract genomic DNA from the cultured CD4+ T cells. Oncomine TCR Beta libraries made from cultured CD4+ T cells were pooled using unique dual indexes and sequenced on an Illumina iSeq 100. On the study's bioinformatics: Non-productive sequences were filtered out, and CDR3s that did not start with C, did not end with F or W, or were shorter than 7 amino acids were discarded. Antigen-specific clonotypes were identified using the MANAFEST web application through comparison of peptide-stimulated wells with reference and other culture wells. An FDR below 0.05, an odds ratio above 5, and a productive frequency above 0.1% in at least two of three replicate wells were required for clones to be considered positive. A clonotype counted as cross-reactive if it showed significant expansion both in the SARS-CoV-2 spike wells and in at least one common cold coronavirus spike condition. Levenshtein distances (stringdist) and unrooted phylogenetic trees (ape) in R version 3.6.1 were used to assess CDR3 homology. TCRdb reanalyzed the raw reads on its own, using fastp at Q25 for trimming and MiXCR for clone calling, and kept in-frame beta chains. Each entry is one CDR3 protein sequence, shown with its most common DNA and genes. TCRdb, not the authors, supplied the V and J calls. The sample contains thousands of distinct CDR3 sequences, approximately 67% of them found a single time. The ten most abundant clones make up approximately 9% of the sample.

This sample was included in a study of vaccination and CD4 T cells after COVID-19 (dated by TCRdb to the early 2020s). The study in broad terms: SARS-CoV-2 positivity had been established in the convalescent patients by nasal swab PCR, and mild disease was recorded in several of these patients and severe disease in one. The convalescent cohort included six males and four females, with two Hispanic individuals, seven Caucasians, two Asians and one multiracial person. In control cultures, a CEFX viral epitope pool was used as positive control, an HIV-1 Nef peptide pool was used as negative control, or no peptide was added. In roughly 11 COVID-19 convalescent patients and a few infection-naive healthy vaccine recipients, the spike-specific CD4+ TCR repertoire before mRNA vaccination was compared with the repertoire after mRNA vaccination. Overlapping spike peptide pools from SARS-CoV-2 and from the common cold coronaviruses HCoV-NL63, HCoV-OC43 and HCoV-229E were used as culture stimuli. Post-COVID blood samples were collected from convalescent patients a median of around 96 days after diagnosis, with a range of roughly 30 to 170 days. Each participant got two doses of either the Pfizer-BioNTech BNT162b2 vaccine (n=8) or the Moderna mRNA-1273 vaccine (n=2). Post-vaccine blood samples were taken a median of about 72 days after the second vaccine dose, with a range of roughly 14 to 250 days.

What the study reported, not specific to this receptor: Of the vaccine-specific clones found in convalescent patients, nearly all (304 of 307) were mono-reactive for SARS-CoV-2 spike instead of being cross-reactive with common cold coronaviruses. Among convalescent patients, a median about 86% of the SARS-CoV-2-reactive clones seen after vaccination appeared only after vaccination, which suggests priming specific to the vaccine. The number of convalescent patients in the study was relatively small, and the study did not examine early timepoints following natural infection. The median count of SARS-CoV-2-reactive clonotypes went up from approximately 22 after infection to 30 to 40 after vaccination, although the change was not significant.

The label giving this sample's treatment or condition can be read as: roughly 10-day PBMC culture with coronavirus spike peptide pools or control peptides (ViraFEST assay). The ViraFEST assay, used in the study, expanded antigen-specific T cells with peptide pools and then identified the expanded clonotypes through TCR sequencing. The convalescent patients' positive SARS-CoV-2 PCR tests fell between March and December 2020, which was before the Alpha, Beta and Delta variants emerged in the United States. Two million PBMCs per well were cultured in IMDM with 5% human AB serum and 8 to 10 IU/ml IL-2, plus 10 ug/ml peptide pools. Half of the culture medium was replaced with fresh IL-2-containing medium on days 3 and 7. After ten to eleven days of culture, CD4+ T cells were isolated by negative selection using the EasySep CD4+ T cell isolation kit. Ficoll-Paque Plus gradient centrifugation was used to isolate PBMCs from whole blood, and the isolated PBMCs were then either used fresh or cryopreserved at -140C. Culture conditions were generally each tested in triplicate wells.

The germline V gene gives CDR1 as MNHNS and CDR2 as SASEGT. The CDR3 spans 15 residues, from the cysteine through the phenylalanine. The CDR3 DNA has 45 bases and is translated from base 1. Germline trimming amounts to 6 bases on V and 1 base on J, with 5 as the count of junction bases outside the gene matches. The sequence links TRBV6-1 to TRBJ1-3, with TRBD1 identical over 8 junction bases. The receptor comes from a human donor who had recovered from COVID-19. Source: CD4+ T cells from blood, cultured in vitro, taken before SARS-CoV-2 vaccination. The nucleotides read TGTGCCAGCAGACCACAGGGGGGGTCTGGAAACACCATATATTTT. This encodes CASRPQGGSGNTIYF.